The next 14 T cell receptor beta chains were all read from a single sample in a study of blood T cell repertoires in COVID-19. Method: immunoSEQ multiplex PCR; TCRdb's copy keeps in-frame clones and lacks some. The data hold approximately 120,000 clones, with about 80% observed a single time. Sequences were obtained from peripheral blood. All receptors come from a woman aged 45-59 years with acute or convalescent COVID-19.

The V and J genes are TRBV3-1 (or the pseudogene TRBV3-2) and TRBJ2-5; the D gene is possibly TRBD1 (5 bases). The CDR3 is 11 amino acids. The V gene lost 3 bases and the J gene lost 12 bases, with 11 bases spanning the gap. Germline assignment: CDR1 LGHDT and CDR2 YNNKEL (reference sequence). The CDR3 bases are TGTGCCAGCAGCCAGGGGCAAAGTGAGTACTTC. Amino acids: CASSQGQSEYF.

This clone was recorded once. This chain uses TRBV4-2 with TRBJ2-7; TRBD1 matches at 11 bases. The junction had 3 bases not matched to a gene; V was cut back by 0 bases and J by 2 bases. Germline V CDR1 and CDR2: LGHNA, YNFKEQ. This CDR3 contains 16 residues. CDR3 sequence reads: CASSQDQDRGPYEQYF. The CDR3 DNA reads TGTGCCAGCAGCCAAGATCAGGACAGGGGGCCCTACGAGCAGTACTTC.

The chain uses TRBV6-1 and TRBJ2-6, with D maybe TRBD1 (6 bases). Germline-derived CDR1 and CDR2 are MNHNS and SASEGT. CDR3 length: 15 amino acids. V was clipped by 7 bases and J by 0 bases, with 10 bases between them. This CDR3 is CASTGVVSGANVLTF. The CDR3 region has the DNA TGTGCCAGCACAGGGGTTGTCTCTGGGGCCAACGTCCTGACTTTC.

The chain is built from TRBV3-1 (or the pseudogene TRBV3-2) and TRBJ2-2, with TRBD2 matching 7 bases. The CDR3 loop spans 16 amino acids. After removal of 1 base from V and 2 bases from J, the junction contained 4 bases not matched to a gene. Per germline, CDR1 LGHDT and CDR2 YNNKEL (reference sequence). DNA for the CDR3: TGTGCCAGCAGCCAAGCTGGGGGGGGTAACACCGGGGAGCTGTTTTTT. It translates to CASSQAGGGNTGELFF.

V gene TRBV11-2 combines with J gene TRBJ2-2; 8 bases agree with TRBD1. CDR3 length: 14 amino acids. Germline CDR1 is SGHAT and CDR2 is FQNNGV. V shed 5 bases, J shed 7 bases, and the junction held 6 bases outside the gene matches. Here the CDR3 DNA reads TGTGCCAGCAGCCCATGGACAGGGAGCGGGGAGCTGTTTTTT. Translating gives CASSPWTGSGELFF.

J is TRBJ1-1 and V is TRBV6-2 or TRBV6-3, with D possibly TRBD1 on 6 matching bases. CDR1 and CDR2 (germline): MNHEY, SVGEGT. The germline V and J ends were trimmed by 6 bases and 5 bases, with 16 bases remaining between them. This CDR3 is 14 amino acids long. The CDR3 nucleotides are TGTGCCAGCAGCCTGGGGACAAGTTGGACTGAAGCTTTCTTT. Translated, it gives CASSLGTSWTEAFF.

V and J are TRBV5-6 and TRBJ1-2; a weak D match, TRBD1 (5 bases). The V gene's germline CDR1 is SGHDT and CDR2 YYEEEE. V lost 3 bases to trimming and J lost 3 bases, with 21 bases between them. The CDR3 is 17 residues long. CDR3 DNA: TGTGCCAGCAGCTCTGAACTAGCGGGGGAGGGGTACTATGGCTACACCTTC. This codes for CASSSELAGEGYYGYTF.

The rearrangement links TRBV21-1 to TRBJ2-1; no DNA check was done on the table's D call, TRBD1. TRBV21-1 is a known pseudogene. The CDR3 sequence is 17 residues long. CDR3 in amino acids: CASIKGRGTPTYNEQFF. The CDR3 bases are TGTGCCAGCATCAAGGGGCGTGGGACACCTACCTACAATGAGCAGTTCTTC.

The CDR3 bases are TGTGCCAGTAGTCCGGGGACTAGCGGGCCGGGTTACAATGAGCAGTTCTTC. Encoded protein: CASSPGTSGPGYNEQFF. This sequence joins TRBV19 and TRBJ2-1; TRBD2 matches at 12 bases. The germline V gene has CDR1 LNHDA and CDR2 SQIVND (reference sequence). The junction had 9 bases not matched to a gene; V was cut back by 5 bases and J by 4 bases. The CDR3 runs to 17 residues.

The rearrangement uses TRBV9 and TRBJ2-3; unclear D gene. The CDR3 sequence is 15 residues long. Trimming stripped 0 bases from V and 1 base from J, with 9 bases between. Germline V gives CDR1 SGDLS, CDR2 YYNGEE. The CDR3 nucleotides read TGTGCCAGCAGCGTAGGGAGAAGTGGCACAGATACGCAGTATTTT. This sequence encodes CASSVGRSGTDTQYF.

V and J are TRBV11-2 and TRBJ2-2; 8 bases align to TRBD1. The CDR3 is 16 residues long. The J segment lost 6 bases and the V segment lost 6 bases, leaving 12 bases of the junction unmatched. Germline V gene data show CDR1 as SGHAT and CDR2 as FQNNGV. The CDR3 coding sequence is TGTGCCAGCAGAAGGTGGGGACAGGCGTCCGCCGGGGAGCTGTTTTTT. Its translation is CASRRWGQASAGELFF.

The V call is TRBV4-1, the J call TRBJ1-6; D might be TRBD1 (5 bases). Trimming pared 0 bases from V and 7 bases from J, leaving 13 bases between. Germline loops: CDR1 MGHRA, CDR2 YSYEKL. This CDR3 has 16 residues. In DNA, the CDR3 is TGCGCCAGCAGCCAAGAGATACGGGGGATCAATTCACCCCTCCACTTT. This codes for CASSQEIRGINSPLHF.

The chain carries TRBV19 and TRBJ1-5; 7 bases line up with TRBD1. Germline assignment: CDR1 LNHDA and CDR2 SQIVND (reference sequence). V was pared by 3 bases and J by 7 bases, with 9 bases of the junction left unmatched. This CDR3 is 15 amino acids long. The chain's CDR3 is CASSIRDRANQPQHF. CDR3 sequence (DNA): TGTGCCAGTAGTATTAGGGACAGAGCGAACCAGCCCCAGCATTTT.

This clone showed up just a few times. The CDR3 DNA reads as TGTGCCAGCAGTTACGGAGGAATCGATGAGCAGTTCTTC. Protein: CASSYGGIDEQFF. The chain recombines TRBV6-5 with TRBJ2-1, with a weak D call TRBD2 (5 bases). Trimming took 2 bases from V and 8 from J, leaving 10 bases between them. The CDR3 extends over 13 amino acids. Germline V CDR1 and CDR2: MNHEY, SVGAGI.